One sample yielded the 17 T cell receptor beta chains listed below, sequenced in a study of technical replicates of blood from several donors. Data came from immunoSEQ multiplex PCR; TCRdb stores just in-frame clones and leaves some out. This sample carries approximately 75,000 clones, approximately 96% of them seen once, and the ten largest clones take around 0.2%. Sequencing input: T cells isolated from PBMCs. These receptors originate from a human donor in good health.

The chain joins TRBV27 to TRBJ2-2, with 13 bases that match TRBD2. Germline values: CDR1 MNHEY, CDR2 SMNVEV (reference sequence). The CDR3 covers 17 residues. Trimming removed 6 bases from V and 2 bases from J; junction bases left unmatched: 6. The CDR3 DNA follows: TGTGCCAGCAGGGGACTAGCGGGAAACGTCAACACCGGGGAGCTGTTTTTT. Translated, it gives CASRGLAGNVNTGELFF.

This sequence joins TRBV14 and TRBJ1-1; the D is unclear. The CDR3 length is 14 residues. The V end lost 2 bases, the J end lost 9 bases, and 16 bases lay between the germline ends. In germline, CDR1 is SGHDN, CDR2 FVKESK. In DNA form, the CDR3 reads TGTGCCAGCAGCCAACTTCTTCGAGGGCAGCAAGCTTTCTTT. The encoded protein is CASSQLLRGQQAFF.

V usage is TRBV20-1 and J usage is TRBJ1-1; D remains ambiguous. V gave up 0 bases and J gave up 11 bases, with 10 bases separating them. Per germline, CDR1 DFQATT and CDR2 SNEGSKA (reference sequence). The CDR3 loop spans 11 amino acids. The CDR3 loop reads CSARDRRTAFF. CDR3 bases: TGCAGTGCTAGAGATAGGAGAACGGCTTTCTTT.

The rearrangement uses TRBV14 and TRBJ1-6; TRBD1 matches 8 bases. The CDR3 spans 14 residues. The trim removed 5 bases at V and 9 bases at J, leaving 6 bases unmatched. Germline V lookup: CDR1 SGHDN, CDR2 FVKESK. This CDR3 reads CASSWTGTGSPLHF. The CDR3 nucleotides are TGTGCCAGCAGCTGGACCGGGACAGGTTCACCCCTCCACTTT.

This chain joins TRBV29-1 and TRBJ2-7, with a possible D match to TRBD1 (6 bases). The CDR3 runs to 14 residues. Germline CDR1 and CDR2: SQVTM and ANQGSEA. Deletions cut 2 bases from V and 3 bases from J, with 14 bases between. The CDR3 reads CSVELTGKHYEQYF. In nucleotides, the CDR3 is TGCAGCGTTGAACTAACAGGGAAACACTACGAGCAGTACTTC.

V usage is TRBV7-8 and J usage is TRBJ1-5; D not certain. Germline CDR1 and CDR2: SGHVS and FQNEAQ. The ends were cut back, 3 bases at V and 6 bases at J, with 12 bases in the middle. CDR3 length: 14 amino acids. The CDR3: CASSLIQERQPQHF. The CDR3 DNA reads as TGTGCCAGCAGCTTGATCCAGGAACGTCAGCCCCAGCATTTT. The full variable domain, rest sourced from reference TRBV7-8 and TRBJ1-5, is GAGVSQSPRYKVAKRGQDVALRCDPISGHVSLFWYQQALGQGPEFLTYFQNEAQLDKSGLPSDRFFAERPEGSVSTLKIQRTQQEDSAVYLCASSLIQERQPQHFGDGTRLSIL.

This chain joins TRBV28 and TRBJ2-7; D unresolved. V lost 5 bases, J lost 0 bases, and 20 bases lay in between. CDR3 length: 17 residues. The V gene's germline CDR1 is MDHEN and CDR2 SYDVKM. The CDR3 sequence: CASSGPGSPRPSYEQYF. CDR3 bases: TGTGCCAGCAGTGGCCCGGGTAGCCCCCGGCCCTCCTACGAGCAGTACTTC.

This rearrangement joins TRBV28 to TRBJ2-1; TRBD1 matches 9 bases. CDR1 and CDR2 (germline): MDHEN, SYDVKM. V lost 6 bases and J lost 2; bases outside the gene matches: 5. The CDR3 is made up of 15 amino acids. The CDR3 coding sequence is TGTGCCAGCAGGCTCGGACAGGGGACCTACAATGAGCAGTTCTTC. Its protein product is CASRLGQGTYNEQFF.

V usage is TRBV6-5 and J usage is TRBJ2-2, with TRBD1 matching over 8 bases. The CDR3 extends over 15 amino acids. Germline trimming cut 6 bases from V and 0 bases from J; bases unmatched to any gene: 3. The V gene's germline CDR1 is MNHEY and CDR2 SVGAGI. CDR3 sequence (DNA): TGTGCCAGCAGCCGACAGGGGACGAACACCGGGGAGCTGTTTTTT. This codes for CASSRQGTNTGELFF.

This sequence joins TRBV28 and TRBJ1-2; maybe TRBD1 (5 bases). V was pared by 2 bases and J by 3 bases, with 10 bases between. This CDR3 comprises 14 residues. From germline, CDR1 is MDHEN and CDR2 SYDVKM. The CDR3 DNA follows: TGTGCCAGCAGTTTACGGGGGGATTACTATGGCTACACCTTC. It encodes CASSLRGDYYGYTF.

The chain is built from TRBV11-2 and TRBJ1-4; TRBD1 aligns across 9 bases. Trimming at V came to 3 bases and at J to 0 bases, leaving 11 bases not matched to a gene. Germline CDR1 and CDR2: SGHAT and FQNNGV. This CDR3 spans 19 amino acids. The CDR3 spells CASSFAYRGPSTTNEKLFF. CDR3 in DNA: TGTGCCAGCAGCTTCGCATACAGGGGGCCCAGTACAACTAATGAAAAACTGTTTTTT.

The gene calls are TRBV6-1 and TRBJ2-7, with a possible D match to TRBD2 (5 bases). This CDR3 has 14 residues. V dropped 6 bases and J dropped 1 base, with 13 bases sitting between them. Per germline, CDR1 MNHNS and CDR2 SASEGT. The CDR3 nucleotides are TGTGCCAGCAGACTAGGGCCCCTTTCCTACGAGCAGTACTTC. It codes for CASRLGPLSYEQYF.

The rearrangement links TRBV5-3 to TRBJ2-7; D may be TRBD2 (5 bases). TRBV5-3 is an ORF, and what it does is uncertain. CDR3 size: 18 residues. V gave up 3 bases and J gave up 5 bases, with 27 bases separating them. CDR3 DNA sequence: TGTGCCAGAAGCTCGCCCCAATGCGAGGGCCTGTTGGTGGACGAGCAGTACTTC. Protein: CARSSPQCEGLLVDEQYF.

The V gene is TRBV19, the J gene TRBJ1-3, with 8 bases that match TRBD1. V dropped 5 bases and J dropped 3; count of bases not matched to a gene: 3. The germline V gene encodes CDR1 LNHDA and CDR2 SQIVND (reference sequence). The CDR3 spans 14 residues. The CDR3 region is CASSSDRDGNTIYF. The CDR3 DNA reads TGTGCCAGTAGTTCGGACAGGGATGGAAACACCATATATTTT.

The chain combines TRBV6-6 with TRBJ2-3, with D hard to call. CDR1 and CDR2 from the germline V gene are MNHNY and SVGAGI (reference sequence). CDR3 length: 16 amino acids. The V gene lost 5 bases and the J gene lost 0 bases, with 15 bases spanning the gap. CDR3 residues: CASSPRLYASTDTQYF. In nucleotides, the CDR3 is TGTGCCAGCAGTCCGCGACTTTACGCAAGCACAGATACGCAGTATTTT.

This clone has only one observation. The CDR3 protein is CASSPRLGKPGELFF. The CDR3 DNA sequence: TGTGCCAGCAGTCCGCGACTAGGCAAGCCCGGGGAGCTGTTTTTT. The chain uses TRBV6-5 and TRBJ2-2, with D tentatively TRBD2 (6 bases). CDR3 length: 15 amino acids. V lost 5 bases and J lost 6, with 16 bases in between. Looked up from germline, CDR1 is MNHEY and CDR2 is SVGAGI.

The J gene is TRBJ1-5, the V gene TRBV2; 7 bases match TRBD1. The ends lost 3 bases at V and 3 bases at J; junction bases unmatched: 5. The CDR3 loop spans 15 amino acids. The germline V gene has CDR1 SNHLY and CDR2 FYNNEI. The CDR3 loop reads CASSEWQGVNQPQHF. The CDR3 DNA reads TGTGCCAGCAGTGAGTGGCAGGGGGTCAATCAGCCCCAGCATTTT. Drawing the rest from reference TRBV2 and TRBJ1-5, the complete variable domain is EPEVTQTPSHQVTQMGQEVILRCVPISNHLYFYWYRQILGQKVEFLVSFYNNEISEKSEIFDDQFSVERPDGSNFTLKIRSTKLEDSAMYFCASSEWQGVNQPQHFGDGTRLSIL.